This TCR beta chain was retrieved from a study of T cells in Graves' hyperthyroidism and ophthalmopathy (dated by TCRdb to 2018 to 2020). Concerning the study at large: Peripheral blood samples were taken at initial diagnosis, before any treatment was given. Thyroid tissue and blood T-cell repertoires from six Graves' hyperthyroidism patients were also compared in the study. The 95 to 100 discovery patients were randomly split 7:3 into training and test sets. Following sampling, methimazole starting at 30 mg daily was given to hyperthyroidism patients, and high-dose intravenous methylprednisolone was given to ophthalmopathy patients. Prospective prediction of ophthalmopathy was tested in an independent validation cohort of 18 to 20 hyperthyroidism patients and 15 to 17 patients who later progressed to ophthalmopathy. A discovery cohort of roughly 100 patients, 43 with Graves' ophthalmopathy and roughly 59 with stable Graves' hyperthyroidism, was used to find distinguishing TCR V-J signatures. According to the paper, TCR Vbeta CDR3 sequencing was carried out on approximately 140 peripheral blood samples, which came from under 50 ophthalmopathy, under 85 hyperthyroidism and approximately 17 progressor patients. Broader findings and caveats from the paper: In cross-validation, a model built on a 13 V-J signature told ophthalmopathy apart from stable hyperthyroidism with under 90% sensitivity and roughly 81% specificity, and in testing the same model reached 80%/75%. Most expanded thyroid clonotypes (frequency above 0.001) were also found in blood, which suggests that blood repertoires may mirror thyroid immune responses. In validation, the model predicted progression to ophthalmopathy a median of roughly six months before onset, with over 55% sensitivity and about 75% specificity. No statistical method was used to set the sample size in advance, and investigators knew the group allocation.

The CDR1 and CDR2 encoded by the germline V gene (reference sequence) are SEHNR and FQNEAQ. Trimming leaves V shorter by 6 bases and J shorter by 2 bases, with the junction holding 9 bases beyond the gene matches. The CDR3 holds 15 amino acids from the cysteine to the phenylalanine. The DNA shown is the 45-base CDR3, in frame from base 1. On this clonotype itself: Its antigen is unknown. The sample holds no much larger clone one base away, and base qualities are not on file.

Stable Graves' hyperthyroidism was defined as no progression to ophthalmopathy during 18 months of follow-up. The hyperthyroidism patients were between 18 and 65 years old and newly diagnosed, with a disease duration of less than 2 months. Any patient with an uncontrolled infection, another autoimmune disease, pregnancy or lactation was excluded. Diagnoses were based on clinical symptoms, serum thyroxine and TRAb, thyroid ultrasound and orbital computed tomography. Ficoll-Paque density gradient centrifugation was used to isolate PBMCs from around 10 ml of fresh peripheral blood. Total RNA was extracted with Trizol reagent, and quality was checked on an Agilent 2100 Bioanalyzer. The TCR beta CDR3 regions were amplified from the RNA transcripts. A first-round RT-PCR of the TCR CDR3 used the HTBI primer set with the Qiagen OneStep RT-PCR kit. The libraries were constructed in a second round of multiplex PCR and then size-selected and purified. Sequencing of the libraries was done on an Illumina HiSeq2000 using paired-end 100 bp reads. Per the original workflow: SOAPnuke was used to process the raw data, throwing out any read that contained adapters or uncalled bases, had a mean Phred below 15, or lacked an exact constant-primer or identifier match. COPE v1.2.5 was used to merge high-quality paired reads, and clonotypes were defined as unique nucleotide sequences. MiTCR v1.1 was used to align clonotypes to the IMGT TRBV, TRBD and TRBJ reference segments. The analysis included only V-J combinations with a frequency above 0.0001, which together covered roughly 99% of the repertoires. A TCS score was defined as the ratio of F50 (clonal expansion) to E x V (chaos), with BLOSUM62-based TCRdist applied between CDR3 peptides within each V-J. Welch's t-statistics and random forest reduced 514 V-J features to 13, which were used in a naive Bayes classifier (R e1071). The Morisita-Horn index was used to measure how similar the thyroid and blood repertoires were. TCRdb reanalyzed the raw reads on its own, using fastp at Q25 for trimming and MiXCR for clone calling, and kept in-frame beta chains. Under each unique CDR3 protein, matching rows form one entry showing the most common genes and DNA. In this record, the V and J calls reflect TCRdb's handling and not the investigators' own analysis. The sample table records about 840,000 distinct CDR3 sequences; over 35% of these occur just once. The ten largest clones add up to about 8.9% of the sample.

The receptor's source is a man aged 18 to 29 with Graves' hyperthyroidism. The sequenced sample consisted of blood. Recombination linked TRBV7-9 to TRBJ2-7, with TRBD1 matching 8 junction bases. The CDR3 protein is CASRPDRGDPYEQYF. The nucleotide sequence reads TGTGCCAGCAGACCCGACAGGGGCGATCCCTACGAGCAGTACTTC.